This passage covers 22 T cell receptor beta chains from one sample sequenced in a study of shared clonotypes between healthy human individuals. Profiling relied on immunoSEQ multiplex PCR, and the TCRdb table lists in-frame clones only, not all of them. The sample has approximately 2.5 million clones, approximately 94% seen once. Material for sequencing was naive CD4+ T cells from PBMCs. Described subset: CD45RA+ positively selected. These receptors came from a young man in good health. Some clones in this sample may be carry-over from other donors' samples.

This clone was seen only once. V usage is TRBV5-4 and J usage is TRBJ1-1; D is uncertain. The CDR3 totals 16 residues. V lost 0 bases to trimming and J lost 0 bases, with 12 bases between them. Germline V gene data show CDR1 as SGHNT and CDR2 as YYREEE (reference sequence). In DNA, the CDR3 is TGTGCCAGCAGCTTGGGGGCAGTGCAGATGAACACTGAAGCTTTCTTT. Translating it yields CASSLGAVQMNTEAFF.

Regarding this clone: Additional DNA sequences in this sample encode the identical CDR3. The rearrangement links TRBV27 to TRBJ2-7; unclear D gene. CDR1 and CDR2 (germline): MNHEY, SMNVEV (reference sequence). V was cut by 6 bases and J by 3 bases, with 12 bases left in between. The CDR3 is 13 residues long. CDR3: CASRRTVLYEQYF. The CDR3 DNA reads TGTGCCAGCAGGCGCACAGTACTCTACGAGCAGTACTTC.

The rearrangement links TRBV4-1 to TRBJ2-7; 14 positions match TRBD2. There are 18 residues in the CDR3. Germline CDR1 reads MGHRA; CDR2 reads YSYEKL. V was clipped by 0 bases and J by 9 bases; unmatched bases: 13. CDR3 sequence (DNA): TGCGCCAGCAGCCAAGATCACGGGACTAGCGGGAGCGCACGGCCGCAGTACTTC. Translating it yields CASSQDHGTSGSARPQYF.

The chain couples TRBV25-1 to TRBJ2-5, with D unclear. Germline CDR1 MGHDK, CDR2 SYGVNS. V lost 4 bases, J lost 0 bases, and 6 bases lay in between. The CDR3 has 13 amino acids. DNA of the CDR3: TGTGCCAGCAGTGCGGAGAACCAAGAGACCCAGTACTTC. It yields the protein CASSAENQETQYF.

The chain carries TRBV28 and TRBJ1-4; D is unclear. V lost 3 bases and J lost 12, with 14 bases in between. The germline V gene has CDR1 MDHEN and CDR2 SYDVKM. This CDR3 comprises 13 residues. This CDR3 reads CASSFRSLGELFF. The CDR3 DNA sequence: TGTGCCAGCAGTTTCCGGAGTCTTGGGGAACTGTTTTTT. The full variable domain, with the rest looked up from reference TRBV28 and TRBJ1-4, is DVKVTQSSRYLVKRTGEKVFLECVQDMDHENMFWYRQDPGLGLRLIYFSYDVKMKEKGDIPEGYSVSREKKERFSLILESASTNQTSMYLCASSFRSLGELFFGSGTQLSVL.

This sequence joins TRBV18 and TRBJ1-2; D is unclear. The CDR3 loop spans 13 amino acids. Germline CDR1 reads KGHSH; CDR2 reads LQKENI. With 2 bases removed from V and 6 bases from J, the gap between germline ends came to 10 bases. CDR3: CASSPGRYNGYTF. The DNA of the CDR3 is TGTGCCAGCTCACCAGGCAGATATAATGGCTACACCTTC.

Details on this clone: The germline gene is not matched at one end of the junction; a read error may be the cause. The CDR3 region has the DNA TGCGCCAGCAGCTTGGTTGGCTCCCCGAACTCTGAAGCTTTCTTT. Translation: CASSLVGSPNSEAFF. The chain combines TRBV5-1 with TRBJ1-1; D unresolved. The CDR3 runs to 15 residues. Germline assignment: CDR1 SGHRS and CDR2 YFSETQ.

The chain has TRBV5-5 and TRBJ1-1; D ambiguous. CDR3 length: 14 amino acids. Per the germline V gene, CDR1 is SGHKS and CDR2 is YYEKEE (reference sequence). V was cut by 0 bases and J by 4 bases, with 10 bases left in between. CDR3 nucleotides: TGTGCCAGCAGCTTGGACCCTGGGATCACTGAAGCTTTCTTT. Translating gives CASSLDPGITEAFF.

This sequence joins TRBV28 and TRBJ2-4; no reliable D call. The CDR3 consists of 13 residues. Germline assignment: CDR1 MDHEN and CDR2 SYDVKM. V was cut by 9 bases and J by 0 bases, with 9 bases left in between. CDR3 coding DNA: TGTGCCAGTAGCAAAATAGCCAAAAACATTCAGTACTTC. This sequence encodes CASSKIAKNIQYF.

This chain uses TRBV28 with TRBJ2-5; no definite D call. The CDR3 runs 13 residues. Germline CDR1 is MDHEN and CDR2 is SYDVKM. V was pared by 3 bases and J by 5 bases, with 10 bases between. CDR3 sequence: CASSFLVGETQYF. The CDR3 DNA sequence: TGTGCCAGCAGTTTTCTAGTAGGCGAGACCCAGTACTTC.

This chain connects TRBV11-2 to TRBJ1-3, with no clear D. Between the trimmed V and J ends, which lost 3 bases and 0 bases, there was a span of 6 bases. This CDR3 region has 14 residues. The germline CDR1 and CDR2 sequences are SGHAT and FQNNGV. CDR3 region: CASSFMSSGNTIYF. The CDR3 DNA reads TGTGCCAGCAGCTTCATGAGCTCTGGAAACACCATATATTTT.

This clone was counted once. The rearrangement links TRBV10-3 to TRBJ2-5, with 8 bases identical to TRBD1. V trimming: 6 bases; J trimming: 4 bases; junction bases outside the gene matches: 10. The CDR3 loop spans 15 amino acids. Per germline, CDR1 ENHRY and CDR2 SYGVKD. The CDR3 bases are TGTGCCATCAGCTCAGGGACAGGTGGTGGAGAGACCCAGTACTTC. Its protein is CAISSGTGGGETQYF.

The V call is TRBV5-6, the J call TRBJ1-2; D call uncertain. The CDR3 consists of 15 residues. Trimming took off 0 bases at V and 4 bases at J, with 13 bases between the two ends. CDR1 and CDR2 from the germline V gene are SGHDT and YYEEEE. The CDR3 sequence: CASSLAMVQTYGYTF. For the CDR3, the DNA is TGTGCCAGCAGCTTGGCCATGGTACAGACCTATGGCTACACCTTC.

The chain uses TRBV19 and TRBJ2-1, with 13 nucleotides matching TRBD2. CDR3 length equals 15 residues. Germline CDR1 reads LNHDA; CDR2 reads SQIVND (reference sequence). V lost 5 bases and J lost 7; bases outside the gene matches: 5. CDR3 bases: TGTGCCAGTAGTTCCGGGACTAGCGGGATAAATGAGCAGTTCTTC. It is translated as CASSSGTSGINEQFF.

CDR3 DNA sequence: TGTGCCATCCAGGGGAGTACAGATACGCAGTATTTT. Translation gives CAIQGSTDTQYF. The rearrangement joins TRBV28 to TRBJ2-3; a possible D gene is TRBD1 (6 bases). V shed 10 bases and J shed 3 bases, with 11 bases lying between them. The CDR3 runs 12 residues. Germline V gene lookup returns CDR1 MDHEN and CDR2 SYDVKM.

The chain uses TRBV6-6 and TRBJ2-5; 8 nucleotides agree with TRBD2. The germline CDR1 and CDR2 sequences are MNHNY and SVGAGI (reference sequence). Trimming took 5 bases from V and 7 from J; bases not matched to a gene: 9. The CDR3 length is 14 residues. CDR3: CASSPAAGVGTQYF. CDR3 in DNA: TGTGCCAGCAGTCCCGCAGCGGGAGTCGGGACCCAGTACTTC.

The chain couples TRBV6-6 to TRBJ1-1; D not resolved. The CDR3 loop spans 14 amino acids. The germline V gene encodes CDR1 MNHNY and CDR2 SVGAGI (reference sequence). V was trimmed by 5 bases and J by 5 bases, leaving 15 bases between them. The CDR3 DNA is TGTGCCAGCAGTCACGACGCGGGTAGTACTGAAGCTTTCTTT. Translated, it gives CASSHDAGSTEAFF.

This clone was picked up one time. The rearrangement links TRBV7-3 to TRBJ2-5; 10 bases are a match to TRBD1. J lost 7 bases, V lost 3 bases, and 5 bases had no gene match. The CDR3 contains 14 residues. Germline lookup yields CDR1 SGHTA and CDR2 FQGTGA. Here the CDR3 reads CASSLGQGIGTQYF. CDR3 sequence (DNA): TGTGCCAGCAGCTTGGGACAGGGGATTGGGACCCAGTACTTC.

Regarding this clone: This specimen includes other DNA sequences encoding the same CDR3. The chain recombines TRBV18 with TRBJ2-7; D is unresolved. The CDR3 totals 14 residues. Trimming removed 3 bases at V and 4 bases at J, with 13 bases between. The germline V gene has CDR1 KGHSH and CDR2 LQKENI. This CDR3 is CASSPGTGRYEQYF. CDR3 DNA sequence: TGTGCCAGCTCACCTGGCACTGGCAGATACGAGCAGTACTTC.

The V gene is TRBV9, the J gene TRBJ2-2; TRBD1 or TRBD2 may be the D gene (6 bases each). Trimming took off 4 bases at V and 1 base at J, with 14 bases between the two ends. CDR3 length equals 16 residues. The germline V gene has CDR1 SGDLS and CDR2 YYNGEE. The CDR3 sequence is CASSTRGDQNTGELFF. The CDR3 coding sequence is TGTGCCAGCAGCACTAGGGGGGACCAGAACACCGGGGAGCTGTTTTTT.

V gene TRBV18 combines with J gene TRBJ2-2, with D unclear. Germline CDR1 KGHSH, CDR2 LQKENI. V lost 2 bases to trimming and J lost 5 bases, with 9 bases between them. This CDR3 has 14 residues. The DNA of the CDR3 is TGTGCCAGCTCACCAGGGTCGAGAACCGGGGAGCTGTTTTTT. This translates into CASSPGSRTGELFF.

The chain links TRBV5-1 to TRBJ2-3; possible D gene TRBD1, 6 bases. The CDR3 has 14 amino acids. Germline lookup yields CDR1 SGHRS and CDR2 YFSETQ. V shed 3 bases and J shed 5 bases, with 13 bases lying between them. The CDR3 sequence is CASSSGQTEDTQYF. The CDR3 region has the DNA TGCGCCAGCAGCTCCGGACAGACCGAAGATACGCAGTATTTT.